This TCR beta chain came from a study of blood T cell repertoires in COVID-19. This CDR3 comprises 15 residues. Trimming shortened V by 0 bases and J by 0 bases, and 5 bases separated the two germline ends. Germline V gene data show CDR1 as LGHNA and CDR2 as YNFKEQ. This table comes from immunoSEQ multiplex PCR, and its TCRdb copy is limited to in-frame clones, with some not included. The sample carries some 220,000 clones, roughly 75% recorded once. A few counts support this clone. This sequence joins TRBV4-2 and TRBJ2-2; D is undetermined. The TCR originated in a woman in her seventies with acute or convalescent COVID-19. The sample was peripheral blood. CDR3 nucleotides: TGTGCCAGCAGCCAAGACACATCGAACACCGGGGAGCTGTTTTTT. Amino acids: CASSQDTSNTGELFF.